The rows below give T cell receptor beta chains drawn from one sample of a study of blood T cells in healthy people across ages. TCRdb re-analysed the 5' RACE reads in MiXCR, keeping a single row per CDR3 protein. Of about 1,600,000 distinct CDR3 sequences listed, roughly 45% were seen once; the top ten hold 7.9%. Specimen: blood. The receptors derive from a woman under 30 in good health. CDR3s include the opening cysteine and the closing phenylalanine or tryptophan. The D gene is left open where the match is weak. Some rows mark clone size as missing; the rest say once, few, many or name a class of expanded clone.

V gene: TRBV29-1
clone size: .
J gene: TRBJ1-1
D gene: .
CDR3 protein: CSGAVLTEAFF
CDR3 DNA: TGCAGCGGGGCGGTTTTGACTGAAGCTTTCTTT

V gene: TRBV25-1
clone size: .
J gene: TRBJ1-2
D gene: .
CDR3 protein: CASSEYWDGVSDYGYTF
CDR3 DNA: TGTGCCAGCAGTGAATATTGGGATGGAGTCTCGGACTATGGCTACACCTTC

V gene: TRBV4-1
clone size: few
J gene: TRBJ2-7
D gene: .
CDR3 protein: CASKGGWWNEQYF
CDR3 DNA: TGCGCCAGCAAGGGGGGTTGGTGGAACGAGCAGTACTTC

V gene: TRBV28
clone size: many
J gene: TRBJ1-1
D gene: .
CDR3 protein: CASSSQMNTEAFF
CDR3 DNA: TGTGCCAGCAGCTCCCAGATGAACACTGAAGCTTTCTTT

V gene: TRBV24-1
clone size: .
J gene: TRBJ2-7
D gene: .
CDR3 protein: CATSDLWEPYEQYF
CDR3 DNA: TGTGCCACCAGTGATTTGTGGGAACCCTACGAGCAGTACTTC

V gene: TRBV12-3/TRBV12-4
clone size: .
J gene: TRBJ2-7
D gene: .
CDR3 protein: CAGSNGAYEQYF
CDR3 DNA: TGTGCCGGCAGTAACGGTGCTTACGAGCAGTACTTC

V gene: TRBV20-1
clone size: many
J gene: TRBJ2-5
D gene: .
CDR3 protein: CRAWASETQYF
CDR3 DNA: TGCAGGGCGTGGGCCTCAGAGACCCAGTACTTC

V gene: TRBV29-1
clone size: .
J gene: TRBJ1-5
D gene: TRBD1
CDR3 protein: CSVVYLGQDNQPQHF
CDR3 DNA: TGCAGCGTTGTATATCTCGGACAGGATAATCAGCCCCAGCATTTT

V gene: TRBV6-1
clone size: few
J gene: TRBJ2-3
D gene: TRBD2
CDR3 protein: CASSDPGRGIDTQYF
CDR3 DNA: TGTGCCAGCAGTGATCCAGGGAGGGGTATTGACACGCAGTATTTT

V gene: TRBV13
clone size: .
J gene: TRBJ1-2
D gene: .
CDR3 protein: CASSSGGVGDGYTF
CDR3 DNA: TGTGCCAGCAGCTCCGGAGGTGTAGGGGATGGCTACACCTTC

V gene: TRBV20-1
clone size: .
J gene: TRBJ2-1
D gene: TRBD1
CDR3 protein: CSARDSSTYNEQFF
CDR3 DNA: TGCAGTGCGAGGGACAGCTCTACGTACAATGAGCAGTTCTTC

V gene: TRBV6-1
clone size: .
J gene: TRBJ2-7
D gene: .
CDR3 protein: CASSGTDSAYEQYF
CDR3 DNA: TGTGCCAGCAGTGGAACGGACAGCGCCTACGAGCAGTACTTC

V gene: TRBV7-6
clone size: few
J gene: TRBJ1-1
D gene: TRBD1
CDR3 protein: CASSSGQGITAFF
CDR3 DNA: TGTGCCAGCAGCTCGGGACAGGGCATAACGGCTTTCTTT

V gene: TRBV5-1
clone size: .
J gene: TRBJ1-6
D gene: .
CDR3 protein: CASSHGSNSPLHF
CDR3 DNA: TGCGCCAGCAGTCACGGCAGCAATTCACCCCTCCACTTT

V gene: TRBV7-9
clone size: many
J gene: TRBJ1-1
D gene: .
CDR3 protein: CASSHRGGNTEAFF
CDR3 DNA: TGTGCCAGCAGCCATAGAGGGGGGAACACTGAAGCTTTCTTT

V gene: TRBV7-2
clone size: few
J gene: TRBJ2-5
D gene: .
CDR3 protein: CASSLQWKKETQYF
CDR3 DNA: TGTGCCAGCAGCTTACAATGGAAAAAGGAGACCCAGTACTTC

V gene: TRBV5-5
clone size: .
J gene: TRBJ1-2
D gene: .
CDR3 protein: CASGFRAANYGYTF
CDR3 DNA: TGTGCCAGCGGCTTTCGTGCAGCTAACTATGGCTACACCTTC

V gene: TRBV28
clone size: .
J gene: TRBJ1-1
D gene: .
CDR3 protein: CASSHMVAAFF
CDR3 DNA: TGTGCCAGCAGTCACATGGTTGCAGCTTTCTTT

V gene: TRBV25-1
clone size: few
J gene: TRBJ1-2
D gene: TRBD1
CDR3 protein: CASTGQGRCGYTF
CDR3 DNA: TGTGCCAGCACCGGACAGGGCAGGTGTGGCTACACCTTC

V gene: TRBV6-1
clone size: .
J gene: TRBJ2-1
D gene: .
CDR3 protein: CASSRPTTASSYNEQFF
CDR3 DNA: TGTGCCAGCAGTAGACCCACGACTGCAAGCTCCTACAATGAGCAGTTCTTC

V gene: TRBV12-3/TRBV12-4
clone size: few
J gene: TRBJ1-6
D gene: .
CDR3 protein: CASTGGRSPLHF
CDR3 DNA: TGTGCCAGCACCGGGGGGCGCTCACCCCTCCACTTT

V gene: TRBV5-1
clone size: .
J gene: TRBJ2-6
D gene: .
CDR3 protein: CASSLGQDSGANVLTF
CDR3 DNA: TGCGCCAGCAGCTTGGGGCAGGACTCTGGAGCCAACGTCCTGACTTTC

V gene: TRBV10-3
clone size: many
J gene: TRBJ2-1
D gene: .
CDR3 protein: CAISESTRGLTNEQFF
CDR3 DNA: TGTGCCATCAGTGAGTCGACTCGCGGCTTGACCAATGAGCAGTTCTTC

V gene: TRBV5-1
clone size: .
J gene: TRBJ2-1
D gene: .
CDR3 protein: CASSGTGEVFNEQFF
CDR3 DNA: TGCGCCAGCAGCGGCACAGGGGAGGTATTCAATGAGCAGTTCTTC

V gene: TRBV12-3/TRBV12-4
clone size: .
J gene: TRBJ1-4
D gene: .
CDR3 protein: CASSLMAGNNEKLFF
CDR3 DNA: TGTGCCAGCAGTTTAATGGCAGGGAATAATGAAAAACTGTTTTTT

V gene: TRBV12-5
clone size: .
J gene: TRBJ1-5
D gene: .
CDR3 protein: CASGLVTAQSNQPQHF
CDR3 DNA: TGTGCTAGTGGTTTGGTAACGGCGCAGAGCAATCAGCCCCAGCATTTT

V gene: TRBV6-6
clone size: .
J gene: TRBJ1-1
D gene: .
CDR3 protein: CASSYVRGSGMNTEAFF
CDR3 DNA: TGTGCCAGCAGTTACGTAAGGGGGAGTGGGATGAACACTGAAGCTTTCTTT

V gene: TRBV20-1
clone size: .
J gene: TRBJ1-5
D gene: .
CDR3 protein: CSARDHDSNQPQHF
CDR3 DNA: TGCAGTGCTAGAGATCATGACAGTAATCAGCCCCAGCATTTT

V gene: TRBV7-9
clone size: .
J gene: TRBJ2-7
D gene: .
CDR3 protein: CASSFRETSYEQYF
CDR3 DNA: TGTGCCAGCAGCTTCAGGGAAACGTCCTACGAGCAGTACTTC

V gene: TRBV28
clone size: few
J gene: TRBJ2-5
D gene: .
CDR3 protein: CASRTPGTETQYF
CDR3 DNA: TGTGCCAGCAGGACCCCTGGCACAGAGACCCAGTACTTC

V gene: TRBV20-1
clone size: .
J gene: TRBJ1-3
D gene: .
CDR3 protein: CSARAGRGNTIYF
CDR3 DNA: TGCAGTGCTAGGGCGGGGAGAGGAAACACCATATATTTT

V gene: TRBV27
clone size: .
J gene: TRBJ1-1
D gene: TRBD1
CDR3 protein: CASSVQTGRNTEAFF
CDR3 DNA: TGTGCCAGCAGTGTACAGACAGGGCGGAACACTGAAGCTTTCTTT

V gene: TRBV19
clone size: .
J gene: TRBJ2-2
D gene: .
CDR3 protein: CGGRNLNTGELFF
CDR3 DNA: TGTGGAGGGCGGAACCTTAACACCGGGGAGCTGTTTTTT

V gene: TRBV20-1
clone size: .
J gene: TRBJ2-1
D gene: TRBD2
CDR3 protein: CSAGSPKGRDEQFF
CDR3 DNA: TGCAGCGCCGGGTCCCCAAAGGGGAGGGATGAGCAGTTCTTC

V gene: TRBV5-1
clone size: .
J gene: TRBJ2-7
D gene: .
CDR3 protein: CASSLDIPPYEQYF
CDR3 DNA: TGCGCCAGCAGCTTGGACATTCCCCCCTACGAGCAGTACTTC

V gene: TRBV7-6
clone size: many
J gene: TRBJ2-1
D gene: TRBD2
CDR3 protein: CASSFAGGYNEQFF
CDR3 DNA: TGTGCCAGCAGCTTTGCGGGAGGCTACAATGAGCAGTTCTTC

V gene: TRBV7-9
clone size: .
J gene: TRBJ2-5
D gene: .
CDR3 protein: CASSFVFGETQYF
CDR3 DNA: TGTGCCAGCAGCTTCGTCTTTGGAGAGACCCAGTACTTC

V gene: TRBV27
clone size: few
J gene: TRBJ1-4
D gene: .
CDR3 protein: CASSRIPSEARVEKLFF
CDR3 DNA: TGTGCCAGCAGCAGAATACCCTCCGAGGCCAGAGTAGAAAAACTGTTTTTT

V gene: TRBV7-9
clone size: few
J gene: TRBJ1-1
D gene: .
CDR3 protein: CASNNYGEAFF
CDR3 DNA: TGTGCCAGCAACAACTACGGTGAAGCTTTCTTT

V gene: TRBV6-1
clone size: few
J gene: TRBJ1-2
D gene: .
CDR3 protein: CASSENGNYGYTF
CDR3 DNA: TGTGCCAGCAGTGAAAACGGAAACTATGGCTACACCTTC

V gene: TRBV11-2
clone size: many
J gene: TRBJ2-5
D gene: .
CDR3 protein: CASSLPGQQETQYF
CDR3 DNA: TGTGCCAGCAGCTTACCGGGGCAGCAAGAGACCCAGTACTTC

V gene: TRBV11-3
clone size: few
J gene: TRBJ1-1
D gene: .
CDR3 protein: CASSRDGGTEAFF
CDR3 DNA: TGTGCCAGCAGCCGCGACGGGGGCACTGAAGCTTTCTTT

V gene: TRBV12-3/TRBV12-4
clone size: few
J gene: TRBJ1-5
D gene: .
CDR3 protein: CASSARTESNQPQHF
CDR3 DNA: TGTGCCAGCAGTGCCCGGACAGAAAGCAATCAGCCCCAGCATTTT

V gene: TRBV4-2
clone size: .
J gene: TRBJ2-7
D gene: .
CDR3 protein: CASSSHEESSYNEQYF
CDR3 DNA: TGTGCCAGCAGTTCTCATGAGGAGAGCTCCTACAATGAGCAGTACTTC

V gene: TRBV5-1
clone size: .
J gene: TRBJ1-2
D gene: .
CDR3 protein: CASSGAQSMEIYGYTF
CDR3 DNA: TGCGCCAGTTCGGGGGCTCAATCTATGGAGATCTATGGCTACACCTTC

V gene: TRBV25-1
clone size: .
J gene: TRBJ2-5
D gene: .
CDR3 protein: CASSVREGGALSQETQYF
CDR3 DNA: TGTGCCAGCAGTGTCCGCGAGGGGGGGGCGTTGTCCCAAGAGACCCAGTACTTC